This TCR beta chain was retrieved from a study of OX40 agonist ivuxolimab in advanced cancers. The overall study: From roughly 23 to 90 years was the age range, with a mean of about 54 years, and approximately 84% were male.

CDR3 length: 14 amino acids. Germline loops: CDR1 MNHEY, CDR2 SMNVEV (reference sequence). V was pared by 6 bases and J by 2 bases, with 14 bases between. Profiled with immunoSEQ multiplex PCR; TCRdb holds only in-frame clones, not every one. This sample has about 100,000 clones; 89% occur once, and the top ten carry approximately 0.16%. This TCR came from an adult with an advanced solid tumor such as melanoma, head and neck, liver or kidney cancer. This sequence joins TRBV27 and TRBJ2-7; possibly TRBD1 or TRBD2 for D (5 bases each). Specimen: CD4+ or CD8+ T cells sorted from blood, collected in a trial of the OX40 agonist ivuxolimab. CDR3 protein: CASSRGTETYEQYF. The DNA for the CDR3 is TGTGCCAGCAGCCGTGGGACGGAAACCTACGAGCAGTACTTC.